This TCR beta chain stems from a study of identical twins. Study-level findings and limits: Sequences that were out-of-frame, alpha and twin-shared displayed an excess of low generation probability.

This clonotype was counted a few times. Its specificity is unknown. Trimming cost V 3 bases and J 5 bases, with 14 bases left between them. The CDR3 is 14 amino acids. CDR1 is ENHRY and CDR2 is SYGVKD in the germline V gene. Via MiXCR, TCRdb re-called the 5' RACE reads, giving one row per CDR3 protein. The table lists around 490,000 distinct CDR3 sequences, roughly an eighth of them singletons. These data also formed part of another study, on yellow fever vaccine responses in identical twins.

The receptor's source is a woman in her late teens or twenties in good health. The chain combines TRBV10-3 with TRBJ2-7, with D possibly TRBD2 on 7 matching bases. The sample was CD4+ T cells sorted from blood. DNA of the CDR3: TGTGCCATCAGTGAAGGCGGGGGCCTTAACGAGCAGTACTTC. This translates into CAISEGGGLNEQYF.